Below, 5 T cell receptor beta chains from the same sample are listed, as sequenced in a study of blood T cell repertoires in COVID-19. Libraries were prepared by immunoSEQ multiplex PCR; TCRdb keeps only in-frame clonotypes and omits some of them. This sample has fewer than 350,000 clones, with around four fifths found just once. The specimen sequenced was peripheral blood. The receptors were gathered from a woman aged 45 to 65 with active or convalescent COVID-19.

This clone was detected only a few times. The gene calls are TRBV6-2 or TRBV6-3 and TRBJ2-7, with D possibly matching TRBD1 (7 bases). Looked up from germline, CDR1 is MNHEY and CDR2 is SVGEGT. V was trimmed by 4 bases and J by 5 bases, leaving 15 bases between them. This CDR3 contains 14 residues. CDR3 in DNA: TGTGCCAGCAGTTTCCTGACAGGGAGGAACGAGCAGTACTTC. Translating it yields CASSFLTGRNEQYF.

This chain's CDR3 is CASSKEAVLNTGELFF. Here the CDR3 DNA reads TGTGCCAGCAGCAAGGAGGCAGTCCTGAACACCGGGGAGCTGTTTTTT. V is TRBV11-2 and J is TRBJ2-2; D is possibly TRBD2 (5 bases). Germline lookup yields CDR1 SGHAT and CDR2 FQNNGV. V lost 5 bases, J lost 1 base, and 14 bases lay in between. This CDR3 is 16 amino acids long.

The rearrangement uses TRBV24-1 and TRBJ2-1; 9 bases match TRBD1. The J segment lost 1 base and the V segment lost 9 bases, leaving 3 bases of the junction unmatched. CDR1 is KGHDR, CDR2 SFDVKD, per germline. The CDR3 runs 14 residues. CDR3 residues: CATQDRGSYNEQFF. The CDR3 coding sequence is TGTGCCACCCAGGACAGGGGATCCTACAATGAGCAGTTCTTC.

V usage is TRBV7-9 and J usage is TRBJ1-1; no clear D. V lost 1 base, J lost 5 bases, and 11 bases lay in between. The CDR3 loop spans 14 amino acids. Germline V gene data show CDR1 as SEHNR and CDR2 as FQNEAQ (reference sequence). The CDR3 DNA is TGTGCCAGCAGCTTAGGCCAGGAAGCTACTGAAGCTTTCTTT. It encodes CASSLGQEATEAFF.

This chain connects TRBV5-1 to TRBJ1-5; TRBD1 agrees at 7 bases. Germline CDR1 and CDR2: SGHRS and YFSETQ. The junction had 12 bases not matched to a gene; V was cut back by 3 bases and J by 0 bases. The CDR3 spans 18 residues. The chain's CDR3 is CASSSNRGRGDSNQPQHF. The CDR3 bases are TGCGCCAGCAGCTCGAACAGGGGAAGAGGGGATAGCAATCAGCCCCAGCATTTT.